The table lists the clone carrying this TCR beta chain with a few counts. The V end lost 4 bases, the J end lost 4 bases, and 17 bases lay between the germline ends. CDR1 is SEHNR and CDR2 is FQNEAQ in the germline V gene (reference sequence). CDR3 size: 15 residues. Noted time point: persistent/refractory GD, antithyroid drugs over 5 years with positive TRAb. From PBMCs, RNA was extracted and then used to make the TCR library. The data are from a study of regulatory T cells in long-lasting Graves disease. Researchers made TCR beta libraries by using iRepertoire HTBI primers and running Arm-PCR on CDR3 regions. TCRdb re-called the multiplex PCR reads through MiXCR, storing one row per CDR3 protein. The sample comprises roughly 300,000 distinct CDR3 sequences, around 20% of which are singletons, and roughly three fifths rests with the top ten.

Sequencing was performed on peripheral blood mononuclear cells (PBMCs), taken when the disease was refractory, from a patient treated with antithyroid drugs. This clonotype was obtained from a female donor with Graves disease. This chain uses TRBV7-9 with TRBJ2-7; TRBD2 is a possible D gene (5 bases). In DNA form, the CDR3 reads TGTGCCAGCAGCTACAGTCGGGATTTCCCTTACGAGCAGTACTTC. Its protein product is CASSYSRDFPYEQYF.